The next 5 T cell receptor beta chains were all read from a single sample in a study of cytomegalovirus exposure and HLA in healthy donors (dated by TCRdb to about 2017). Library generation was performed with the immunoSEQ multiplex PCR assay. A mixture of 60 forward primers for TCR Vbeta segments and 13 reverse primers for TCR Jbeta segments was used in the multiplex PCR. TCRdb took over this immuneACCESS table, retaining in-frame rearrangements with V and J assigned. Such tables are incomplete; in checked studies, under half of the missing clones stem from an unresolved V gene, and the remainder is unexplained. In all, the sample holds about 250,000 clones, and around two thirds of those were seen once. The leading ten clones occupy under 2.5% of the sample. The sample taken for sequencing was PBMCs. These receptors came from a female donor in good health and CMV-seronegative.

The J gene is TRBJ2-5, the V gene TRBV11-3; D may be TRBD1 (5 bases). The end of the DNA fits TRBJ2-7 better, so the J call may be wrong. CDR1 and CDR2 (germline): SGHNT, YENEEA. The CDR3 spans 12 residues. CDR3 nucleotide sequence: TGTGCCAGCAGCTCAGGGTTTCTCGAGCAGTACTTC. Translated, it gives CASSSGFLEQYF.

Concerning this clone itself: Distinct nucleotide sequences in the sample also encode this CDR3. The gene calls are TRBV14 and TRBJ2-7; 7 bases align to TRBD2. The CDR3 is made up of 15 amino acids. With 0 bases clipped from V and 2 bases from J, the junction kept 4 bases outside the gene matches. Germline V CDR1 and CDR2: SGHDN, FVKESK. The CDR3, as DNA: TGTGCCAGCAGCCAAGATCGGGCGGGAGCCTACGAGCAGTACTTC. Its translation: CASSQDRAGAYEQYF.

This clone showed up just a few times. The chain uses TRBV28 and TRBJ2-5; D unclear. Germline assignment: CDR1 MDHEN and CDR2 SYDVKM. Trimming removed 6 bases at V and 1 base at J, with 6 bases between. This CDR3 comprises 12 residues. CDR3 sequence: CASRRSQETQYF. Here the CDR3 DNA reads TGTGCCAGCAGGAGGTCCCAAGAGACCCAGTACTTC.

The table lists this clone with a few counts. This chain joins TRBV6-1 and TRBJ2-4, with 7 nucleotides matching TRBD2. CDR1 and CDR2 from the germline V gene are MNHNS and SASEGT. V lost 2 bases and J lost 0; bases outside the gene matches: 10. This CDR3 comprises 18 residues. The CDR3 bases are TGTGCCAGCAGTGAATTCGGTCAGACTAGCCTAGCCAAAAACATTCAGTACTTC. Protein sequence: CASSEFGQTSLAKNIQYF.

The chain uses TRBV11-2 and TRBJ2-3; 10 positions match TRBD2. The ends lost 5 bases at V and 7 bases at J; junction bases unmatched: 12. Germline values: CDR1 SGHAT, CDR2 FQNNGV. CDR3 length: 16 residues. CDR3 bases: TGTGCCAGCAGCCCTCACCTCAAAGCGGGAGGGAATACGCAGTATTTT. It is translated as CASSPHLKAGGNTQYF.